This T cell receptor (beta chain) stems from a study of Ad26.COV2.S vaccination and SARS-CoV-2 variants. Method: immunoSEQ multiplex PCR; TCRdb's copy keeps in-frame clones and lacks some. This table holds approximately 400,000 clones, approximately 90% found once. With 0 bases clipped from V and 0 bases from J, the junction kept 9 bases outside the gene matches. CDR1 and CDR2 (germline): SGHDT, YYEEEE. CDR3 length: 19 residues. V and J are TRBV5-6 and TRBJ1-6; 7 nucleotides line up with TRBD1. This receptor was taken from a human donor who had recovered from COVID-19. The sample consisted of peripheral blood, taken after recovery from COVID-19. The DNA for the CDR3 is TGTGCCAGCAGCTTGGGGGCCGGCAGGGGGAGCTCCTATAATTCACCCCTCCACTTT. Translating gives CASSLGAGRGSSYNSPLHF.